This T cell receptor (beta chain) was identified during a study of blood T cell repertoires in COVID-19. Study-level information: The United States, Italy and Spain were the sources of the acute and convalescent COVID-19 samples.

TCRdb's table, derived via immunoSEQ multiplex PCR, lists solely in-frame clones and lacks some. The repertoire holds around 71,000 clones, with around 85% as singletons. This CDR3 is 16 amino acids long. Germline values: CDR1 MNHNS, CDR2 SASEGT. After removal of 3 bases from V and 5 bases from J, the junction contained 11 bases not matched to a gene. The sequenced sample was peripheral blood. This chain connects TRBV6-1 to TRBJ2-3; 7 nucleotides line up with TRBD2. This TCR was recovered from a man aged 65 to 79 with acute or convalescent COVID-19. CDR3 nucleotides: TGTGCCAGCAGTGACAGAGGGAGGGCAATCGGAGATACGCAGTATTTT. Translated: CASSDRGRAIGDTQYF.